The clone carrying this TCR beta chain was detected once. The data derive from a study of PD-1 blockade in classical Hodgkin lymphoma. Each patient experienced a relapse that followed autologous stem cell transplantation, and brentuximab vedotin exposure varied. Researchers pulled CD8+ T cells out of thawed PBMCs using magnetic negative selection. From germline, CDR1 is MNHEY and CDR2 SVGAGI. The CDR3 sequence is 15 residues long. Trimming shortened V by 5 bases and J by 2 bases, and 13 bases separated the two germline ends. Data came from immunoSEQ multiplex PCR; TCRdb stores just in-frame clones and leaves some out. Here the sample spans about 8,200 clones, around 83% being singletons.

The gene calls are TRBV6-5 and TRBJ1-3; weak D call: TRBD1 (5 bases). This receptor was taken from a human donor with classical Hodgkin lymphoma. Sequencing was performed on CD8+ T cells from blood, taken at baseline. CDR3 DNA sequence: TGTGCCAGCAGTACAGCTTGGGGGACTGGAAACACCATATATTTT. Translated: CASSTAWGTGNTIYF.